This TCR beta chain came from a study of shared clonotypes between healthy human individuals. The germline V gene encodes CDR1 MNHEY and CDR2 SMNVEV (reference sequence). The V gene lost 5 bases and the J gene lost 5 bases, with 13 bases spanning the gap. CDR3 size: 13 residues. Sequencing used immunoSEQ multiplex PCR; TCRdb keeps in-frame clones, though not all of them. The sample holds some 630,000 clones; roughly 95% are singletons and the top ten take 0.11%. Naive CD8 populations comprised CD45RO-negative cells positively selected for CCR7, excluding terminally differentiated effector memory CD45RA+ cells.

The sequence was collected from a young woman in good health. The sequenced sample was naive CD8+ T cells sorted from blood. This rearrangement joins TRBV27 to TRBJ2-7, with D tentatively TRBD2 (5 bases). Here the CDR3 DNA reads TGTGCCAGCAGTAATCGACTATATAACGAGCAGTACTTC. This encodes CASSNRLYNEQYF.